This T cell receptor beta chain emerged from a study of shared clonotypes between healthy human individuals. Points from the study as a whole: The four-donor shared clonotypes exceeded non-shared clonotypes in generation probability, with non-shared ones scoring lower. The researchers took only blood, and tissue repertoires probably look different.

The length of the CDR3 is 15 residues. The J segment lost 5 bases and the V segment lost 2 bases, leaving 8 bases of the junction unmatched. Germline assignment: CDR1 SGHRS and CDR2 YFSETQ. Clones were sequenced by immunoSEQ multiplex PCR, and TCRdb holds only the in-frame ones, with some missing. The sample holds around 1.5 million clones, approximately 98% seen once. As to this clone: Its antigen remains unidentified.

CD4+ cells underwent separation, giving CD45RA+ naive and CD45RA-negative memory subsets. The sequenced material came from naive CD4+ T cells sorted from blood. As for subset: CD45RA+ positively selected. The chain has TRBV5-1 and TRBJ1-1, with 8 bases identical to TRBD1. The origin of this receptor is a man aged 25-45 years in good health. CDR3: CASSFRQGIKTEAFF. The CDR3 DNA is TGCGCCAGCAGCTTCAGACAGGGGATTAAAACTGAAGCTTTCTTT.